The clone carrying this T cell receptor (beta chain) was counted only a few times. The target antigen is unknown. The sample belongs to a study of CD8 T cells in ankylosing spondylitis. Study outcomes and limitations: Ankylosing spondylitis blood seemed to carry a telltale TCR beta motif made of eight or nine highly homologous variants.

Trimming pared 4 bases from V and 0 bases from J, leaving 14 bases between. The CDR3 consists of 16 residues. Germline loops: CDR1 SGHNT, CDR2 YYREEE (reference sequence). Quantitative 5'-RACE with molecular barcodes produced the TCR beta libraries. TCRdb re-called the 5' RACE reads through MiXCR, storing one row per CDR3 protein. The sample lists approximately 540,000 distinct CDR3 sequences; more than 9.5% were seen once. V and J are TRBV5-4 and TRBJ1-3, with D possibly TRBD1 on 6 matching bases. Input material: blood, either unsorted or a sorted T cell fraction (not recorded which). The clonotype originates from a male donor with ankylosing spondylitis. This chain's CDR3 is CASSVDSPSSGNTIYF. The DNA for the CDR3 is TGTGCCAGCAGCGTGGACAGTCCGAGCTCTGGAAACACCATATATTTT.